This entry lists 32 T cell receptor beta chains sequenced from one sample in a study of OX40 agonist ivuxolimab in advanced cancers. TCRdb keeps only in-frame clones here, not all; method: immunoSEQ multiplex PCR. The data show around 90,000 clones, with around 87% seen just once and about 4% held by the top ten. The sample here was CD4+ or CD8+ T cells sorted from blood, taken in a trial of the OX40 agonist ivuxolimab. The receptors come from an adult with an advanced solid tumor such as melanoma, head and neck, liver or kidney cancer.

The chain has TRBV19 and TRBJ2-2; D assignment may be TRBD1 or TRBD2 (5 bases each). The CDR3 sequence is 14 residues long. Germline lookup yields CDR1 LNHDA and CDR2 SQIVND (reference sequence). Trimming removed 7 bases from V and 4 bases from J, with 13 bases in between. The chain's CDR3 is CASTWGRSTGELFF. In DNA, the CDR3 is TGTGCCAGTACGTGGGGACGGTCCACCGGGGAGCTGTTTTTT.

The gene calls are TRBV9 and TRBJ2-2; 7 bases match TRBD2. Trimming cost V 0 bases and J 1 base; bases outside gene matches: 6. The CDR3 is 17 amino acids. From germline, CDR1 is SGDLS and CDR2 YYNGEE. The CDR3 is CASSVDGGGKNTGELFF. The CDR3 DNA is TGTGCCAGCAGCGTAGATGGCGGGGGAAAGAACACCGGGGAGCTGTTTTTT.

This chain links TRBV5-1 with TRBJ2-3, with TRBD2 matching over 9 bases. Trimming at V came to 5 bases and at J to 5 bases, leaving 6 bases not matched to a gene. CDR1 SGHRS and CDR2 YFSETQ come from the germline V gene. The CDR3 is 14 residues long. The CDR3 DNA sequence: TGCGCCAGCAGTCGGCGGGAGGGCCAAGATACGCAGTATTTT. Translation gives CASSRREGQDTQYF.

This sequence joins TRBV19 and TRBJ2-5, with D tentatively TRBD1 (6 bases). Trimming stripped 3 bases from V and 2 bases from J, with 16 bases between. There are 16 residues in the CDR3. The V gene's germline CDR1 is LNHDA and CDR2 SQIVND (reference sequence). The CDR3 region is CASSIAGVGTQETQYF. CDR3 in DNA: TGTGCCAGTAGTATTGCCGGTGTAGGGACACAAGAGACCCAGTACTTC.

The V call is TRBV7-9, the J call TRBJ2-1, with no clear D. Germline CDR1 is SEHNR and CDR2 is FQNEAQ (reference sequence). V lost 3 bases to trimming and J lost 5 bases, with 11 bases between them. The CDR3 has 14 residues. CDR3 coding DNA: TGTGCCAGCAGCTTGAACGGAGCCAACAATGAGCAGTTCTTC. It yields the protein CASSLNGANNEQFF.

This rearrangement joins TRBV7-8 to TRBJ2-7, with D perhaps given as TRBD1 or TRBD2 (5 bases each). V shed 0 bases and J shed 2 bases, with 8 bases lying between them. The CDR3 spans 14 residues. From germline, CDR1 is SGHVS and CDR2 FQNEAQ. CDR3 bases: TGTGCCAGCAGCTTAGCGGGGGAAGCCTACGAGCAGTACTTC. As protein: CASSLAGEAYEQYF.

The sample holds one count of this clone. This sequence joins TRBV7-7 and TRBJ2-2; maybe TRBD2 (6 bases). Germline-derived CDR1 and CDR2 are SSHAT and FNYEAQ (reference sequence). This CDR3 comprises 15 residues. Trimming pared 2 bases from V and 6 bases from J, leaving 13 bases between. CDR3 sequence reads: CASSLSAGYAGELFF. Written as DNA, the CDR3 is TGTGCCAGCAGCTTATCAGCGGGTTATGCCGGGGAGCTGTTTTTT. The whole variable domain, filled in from reference TRBV7-7 and TRBJ2-2, reads GAGVSQSPRYKVTKRGQDVTLRCDPISSHATLYWYQQALGQGPEFLTYFNYEAQPDKSGLPSDRFSAERPEGSISTLTIQRTEQRDSAMYRCASSLSAGYAGELFFGEGSRLTVL.

The chain has TRBV10-3 and TRBJ1-2; the D gene is possibly TRBD1 (6 bases). Germline values: CDR1 ENHRY, CDR2 SYGVKD. V was cut by 6 bases and J by 8 bases, with 19 bases left in between. CDR3 length: 14 amino acids. The CDR3 protein is CAIRRGSDVDGYTF. In nucleotides, the CDR3 is TGTGCCATCAGAAGGGGGTCGGATGTGGACGGCTACACCTTC.

The chain links TRBV29-1 to TRBJ2-3; 14 bases are a match to TRBD2. Germline V gene sequence: CDR1 SQVTM, CDR2 ANQGSEA. V dropped 0 bases and J dropped 4; count of bases not matched to a gene: 18. The CDR3 is 21 residues long. CDR3 nucleotide sequence: TGCAGCGTTGAAGATAGACTAGCGGGAGGGCCGGGTCCCATCCTGCCAGATACGCAGTATTTT. It encodes CSVEDRLAGGPGPILPDTQYF.

The gene calls are TRBV18 and TRBJ1-6; maybe TRBD1 (6 bases). The length of the CDR3 is 17 residues. The V and J ends lost 3 bases and 9 bases respectively, with 21 bases between them. CDR1 KGHSH and CDR2 LQKENI come from the germline V gene. This CDR3 is CASSPTGIFGPSSPLHF. As DNA, the CDR3 is TGTGCCAGCTCACCTACAGGGATATTCGGTCCTAGTTCACCCCTCCACTTT.

The table lists this clone with a few counts. The chain uses TRBV7-3 and TRBJ2-7; the match to TRBD1 covers 7 bases. Trimming at V came to 1 base and at J to 3 bases, leaving 3 bases not matched to a gene. This CDR3 comprises 14 residues. The germline CDR1 and CDR2 sequences are SGHTA and FQGTGA. The CDR3 loop reads CASSLNPGGYEQYF. The CDR3 region has the DNA TGTGCCAGCAGCTTAAATCCAGGGGGCTACGAGCAGTACTTC.

V usage is TRBV6-1 and J usage is TRBJ2-5; D may be TRBD1 or TRBD2 (5 bases each). Gene TRBJ2-7 matches the end of the DNA better, so the J call may be wrong. CDR3 length: 13 residues. The germline gives CDR1 MNHNS, CDR2 SASEGT. The CDR3 nucleotides read TGTGCCAGCAGCCCCCGGGACGTCTACGAGCAGTACTTC. Its protein is CASSPRDVYEQYF.

This clone was seen more than once but under ten times. CDR3 region: CASSLGPGLGTDTQYF. CDR3 nucleotides: TGTGCCAGCAGCTTAGGTCCGGGACTAGGCACAGATACGCAGTATTTT. This chain links TRBV11-2 with TRBJ2-3; 8 positions match TRBD2. J lost 1 base, V lost 1 base, and 4 bases had no gene match. The V gene's germline CDR1 is SGHAT and CDR2 FQNNGV. The CDR3 runs 16 residues.

This chain joins TRBV10-3 and TRBJ1-1; perhaps TRBD1 as D (5 bases). Germline V gene sequence: CDR1 ENHRY, CDR2 SYGVKD. The CDR3 covers 15 residues. V lost 1 base to trimming and J lost 1 base, with 10 bases between them. The DNA of the CDR3 is TGTGCCATCAGTGAGTTGCGGGGACCGAACACTGAAGCTTTCTTT. Translating gives CAISELRGPNTEAFF.

A single count supports this clone. V gene TRBV19 combines with J gene TRBJ2-5; D might be TRBD1 (6 bases). Germline values: CDR1 LNHDA, CDR2 SQIVND (reference sequence). V was clipped by 3 bases and J by 0 bases, with 8 bases between them. The CDR3 contains 14 residues. The CDR3 DNA reads as TGTGCCAGTAGTATGCAGGGGTACCAAGAGACCCAGTACTTC. Translating gives CASSMQGYQETQYF.

A single count supports this clone. The chain has TRBV30 and TRBJ1-4; D perhaps matches TRBD1 (6 bases). The CDR3 is 14 amino acids. CDR1 and CDR2 from the germline V gene are GTSNPN and SVGIG (reference sequence). V lost 0 bases to trimming and J lost 7 bases, with 12 bases between them. CDR3 in DNA: TGTGCCTGGAGTGTCGGGGGGGCGCTTGAAAAACTGTTTTTT. Protein: CAWSVGGALEKLFF.

The chain uses TRBV4-2 and TRBJ1-1, with unresolved D. V lost 5 bases and J 6 bases, leaving 10 bases between the germline ends. This CDR3 region has 12 residues. CDR1 is LGHNA and CDR2 is YNFKEQ in the germline V gene. The CDR3 sequence: CASSFAGSEAFF. CDR3 nucleotide sequence: TGTGCCAGCAGCTTCGCCGGGTCTGAAGCTTTCTTT.

The J gene is TRBJ1-2, the V gene TRBV30; 7 nucleotides line up with TRBD1. The CDR3 loop spans 17 amino acids. V lost 0 bases and J lost 2; bases outside the gene matches: 12. CDR1 is GTSNPN, CDR2 SVGIG, per germline (reference sequence). CDR3 sequence reads: CAWSVMFGTDINYGYTF. The CDR3 DNA reads TGTGCCTGGAGTGTAATGTTTGGGACAGATATAAACTATGGCTACACCTTC.

This chain connects TRBV30 to TRBJ2-7; 7 bases map to TRBD2. With V trimmed by 6 bases and J by 6 bases, 11 bases remained unmatched. CDR1 is GTSNPN, CDR2 SVGIG, per germline (reference sequence). The CDR3 is 13 amino acids. The CDR3 nucleotides read TGTGCCTGCCCCCGGGGGGTGGTGGCCGAGCAGTACTTC. Its translation is CACPRGVVAEQYF.

V is TRBV7-8 and J is TRBJ1-6; D is undetermined. Per the germline V gene, CDR1 is SGHVS and CDR2 is FQNEAQ. The CDR3 sequence is 16 residues long. V lost 3 bases and J lost 0, with 9 bases in between. The CDR3 coding sequence is TGTGCCAGCAGCTTTTCCCCTAGCTCCTATAATTCACCCCTCCACTTT. Amino acid sequence: CASSFSPSSYNSPLHF.

This chain joins TRBV7-8 and TRBJ2-2; tentative D call: TRBD2 (5 bases). The germline CDR1 and CDR2 sequences are SGHVS and FQNEAQ. Deletions cut 4 bases from V and 2 bases from J, with 11 bases between. The CDR3 sequence is 15 residues long. CDR3 DNA sequence: TGTGCCAGCAGCTGGACCGGGGTCAACACCGGGGAGCTGTTTTTT. Protein sequence: CASSWTGVNTGELFF.

V is TRBV5-1 and J is TRBJ2-5; D remains ambiguous. The CDR3 is 14 amino acids. V gave up 0 bases and J gave up 3 bases, with 9 bases separating them. Germline V gives CDR1 SGHRS, CDR2 YFSETQ. CDR3: CASSLAIDEETQYF. The DNA of the CDR3 is TGCGCCAGCAGCTTGGCGATAGACGAAGAGACCCAGTACTTC. The full variable domain, in which reference TRBV5-1 and TRBJ2-5 provide the parts outside the CDR3, is KAGVTQTPRYLIKTRGQQVTLSCSPISGHRSVSWYQQTPGQGLQFLFEYFSETQRNKGNFPGRFSGRQFSNSRSEMNVSTLELGDSALYLCASSLAIDEETQYFGPGTRLLVL.

This chain links TRBV10-2 with TRBJ2-3, with 10 bases matching TRBD1. V was pared by 6 bases and J by 1 base, with 4 bases of the junction left unmatched. Germline V gene lookup returns CDR1 WSHSY and CDR2 SAAADI. This CDR3 is 15 amino acids long. The CDR3 DNA follows: TGCGCCAGCAGAGCTGGGACAGGGGGCACAGATACGCAGTATTTT. Translated: CASRAGTGGTDTQYF.

The chain carries TRBV7-9 and TRBJ1-5; tentatively, D is TRBD1 (5 bases). The V gene's germline CDR1 is SEHNR and CDR2 FQNEAQ (reference sequence). V lost 3 bases, J lost 2 bases, and 11 bases lay in between. The CDR3 sequence is 15 residues long. CDR3 protein: CASSFSQGGNQPQHF. The CDR3 coding sequence is TGTGCCAGCAGCTTCTCCCAGGGAGGCAATCAGCCCCAGCATTTT.

This clone was seen a handful of times. The chain uses TRBV7-2 and TRBJ1-5; TRBD1 is a possible D gene (5 bases). The V gene lost 5 bases and the J gene lost 1 base, with 15 bases spanning the gap. Germline CDR1 and CDR2: SGHTA and FQGNSA. There are 16 residues in the CDR3. Here the CDR3 reads CASSPLSGGSNQPQHF. The DNA for the CDR3 is TGTGCCAGCAGCCCCCTAAGCGGGGGAAGCAATCAGCCCCAGCATTTT.

In this sample, this clone turned up once. The chain links TRBV11-3 to TRBJ1-4; D may be TRBD1 (6 bases). This CDR3 has 17 residues. With 5 bases removed from V and 8 bases from J, the gap between germline ends came to 24 bases. Per the germline V gene, CDR1 is SGHNT and CDR2 is YENEEA. In DNA form, the CDR3 reads TGTGCCAGCAGCCCCGCACAGGGATCGGCCGAGACGGAAAAACTGTTTTTT. Translated: CASSPAQGSAETEKLFF.

This rearrangement joins TRBV18 to TRBJ2-7, with D perhaps TRBD1 (5 bases). V was cut by 3 bases and J by 3 bases, with 6 bases left in between. Germline CDR1 and CDR2: KGHSH and LQKENI. The CDR3 is 12 amino acids. The CDR3 is CASSPTDYEQYF. CDR3 DNA: TGTGCCAGCTCACCGACAGACTACGAGCAGTACTTC.

This clone has only a few counts. The chain carries TRBV9 and TRBJ1-4, with D perhaps matching TRBD1 (6 bases). V was shortened by 3 bases and J by 5 bases, with 14 bases between the two germline ends. From germline, CDR1 is SGDLS and CDR2 YYNGEE. This CDR3 has 15 residues. CDR3 DNA sequence: TGTGCCAGCAGCGAGGGGGGGGCACGCAATGAAAAACTGTTTTTT. Translated, it gives CASSEGGARNEKLFF.

The rearrangement joins TRBV19 to TRBJ1-1; the D gene is possibly TRBD1 (6 bases). The CDR3 spans 16 residues. CDR1 is LNHDA, CDR2 SQIVND, per germline (reference sequence). Between the trimmed V and J ends, which lost 5 bases and 0 bases, there was a span of 16 bases. The CDR3 region is CASSPINWDMNTEAFF. CDR3 in DNA: TGTGCCAGTAGTCCTATTAATTGGGACATGAACACTGAAGCTTTCTTT.

The chain couples TRBV30 to TRBJ1-2, with D hard to call. Germline CDR1 and CDR2: GTSNPN and SVGIG (reference sequence). There are 14 residues in the CDR3. V lost 1 base and J 4 bases, leaving 13 bases between the germline ends. CDR3 DNA sequence: TGTGCCTGGAGTGAGGCAGCTCTCCCCTATGGCTACACCTTC. It yields the protein CAWSEAALPYGYTF.

The V call is TRBV30, the J call TRBJ2-1; tentative D call: TRBD1 (5 bases). Germline V CDR1 and CDR2: GTSNPN, SVGIG (reference sequence). This CDR3 spans 14 amino acids. CDR3 nucleotides: TGTGCATTCGGCAGGACACCTTTTAACAATGAGCAGTTCTTC. Amino acids: CAFGRTPFNNEQFF.

This rearrangement joins TRBV14 to TRBJ2-7, with 7 bases matching TRBD1. The CDR3 contains 18 residues. Per germline, CDR1 SGHDN and CDR2 FVKESK. The V gene end was trimmed by 0 bases and the J gene end by 2 bases; junction bases not matched to a gene: 13. Here the CDR3 reads CASSQDSFGIRGPYEQYF. The CDR3, as DNA: TGTGCCAGCAGCCAAGATTCATTCGGGATAAGGGGGCCCTACGAGCAGTACTTC. Filled out from reference TRBV14 and TRBJ2-7, the complete variable domain reads EAGVTQFPSHSVIEKGQTVTLRCDPISGHDNLYWYRRVMGKEIKFLLHFVKESKQDESGMPNNRFLAERTGGTYSTLKVQPAELEDSGVYFCASSQDSFGIRGPYEQYFGPGTRLTVT.